Each of the 15 T cell receptor beta chains below was sequenced from the same sample in a study of T cell repertoires in cytomegalovirus infection. TCRdb ran MiXCR on the reads and lists one entry per CDR3 protein. There are about 900,000 distinct CDR3 sequences in the sample; about 33% occur only once, and 13% lies in the top ten. These TCRs' antigens remain unknown. Source: cultured CD8+ T cells from PBMCs, taken from culture after CMV antigen stimulation. The receptors derive from a human donor in good health (CMV status not recorded). Some clones in this sample may be carry-over from other donors' samples.

The chain employs TRBV2 and TRBJ1-2, with 9 bases fitting TRBD1. The CDR3 runs 15 residues. V trimming: 7 bases; J trimming: 4 bases; junction bases outside the gene matches: 10. Germline V gene data show CDR1 as SNHLY and CDR2 as FYNNEI. In DNA, the CDR3 is TGTGCCAGCACCGGAGGACAGGGGAACTTCTATGGCTACACCTTC. It yields the protein CASTGGQGNFYGYTF.

V gene TRBV7-6 combines with J gene TRBJ2-7; 7 bases agree with TRBD1. Trimming cost V 0 bases and J 5 bases; bases outside gene matches: 4. The V gene's germline CDR1 is SGHVS and CDR2 FNYEAQ. The CDR3 spans 14 residues. The CDR3 loop reads CASSLARDRDEQYF. DNA for the CDR3: TGTGCCAGCAGCTTAGCCCGAGACAGGGACGAGCAGTACTTC.

This clonotype was recorded at least ten times. The gene calls are TRBV20-1 and TRBJ2-5; 9 bases are shared with TRBD2. The CDR3 totals 14 residues. Trimming took 5 bases from V and 5 from J; bases not matched to a gene: 9. Germline V lookup: CDR1 DFQATT, CDR2 SNEGSKA (reference sequence). The CDR3, as DNA: TGCAGTGCTGGACTGGCGGGGGGGTGGGAGACCCAGTACTTC. The encoded protein is CSAGLAGGWETQYF.

The rearrangement uses TRBV6-8 and TRBJ1-2; D remains ambiguous. V was shortened by 2 bases and J by 8 bases, with 15 bases between the two germline ends. Germline CDR1 reads MNHGY; CDR2 reads SAAAGT. CDR3 length: 14 residues. The CDR3 spells CASSYEGGRGGYTF. For the CDR3, the DNA is TGTGCCAGCAGTTACGAGGGCGGTCGTGGGGGCTACACCTTC.

The V gene is TRBV27, the J gene TRBJ1-2, with unresolved D. This CDR3 comprises 13 residues. The V end was cut by 6 bases, the J end by 4 bases, with 12 bases between. The germline V gene has CDR1 MNHEY and CDR2 SMNVEV (reference sequence). The DNA of the CDR3 is TGTGCCAGCAGGGCATCGGAACTCTATGGCTACACCTTC. As protein: CASRASELYGYTF.

This chain connects TRBV27 to TRBJ2-7; no reliable D call. The CDR3 contains 13 residues. Per germline, CDR1 MNHEY and CDR2 SMNVEV (reference sequence). CDR3 sequence (DNA): TGTGCCAGCAATTTATCGCGTACAAACGAGCAGTACGTC. Translation gives CASNLSRTNEQYV.

This clonotype appeared many times. This chain uses TRBV7-8 with TRBJ2-7; a weak D match, TRBD2 (5 bases). This CDR3 comprises 18 residues. V was pared by 3 bases and J by 0 bases, with 21 bases between. Germline V gives CDR1 SGHVS, CDR2 FQNEAQ. DNA of the CDR3: TGTGCCAGCAGCTTGCCCCGGGCTAAGCGGCTTATCTCCTACGAGCAGTACTTC. Translating gives CASSLPRAKRLISYEQYF.

This clonotype appeared a single time. The chain links TRBV19 to TRBJ1-1; no firm D call. The germline V and J ends were trimmed by 6 bases and 0 bases, with 8 bases remaining between them. CDR3 length: 13 residues. CDR1 and CDR2 from the germline V gene are LNHDA and SQIVND (reference sequence). This chain's CDR3 is CASRRTMNTEAFF. CDR3 sequence (DNA): TGTGCCAGTAGGAGGACGATGAACACTGAAGCTTTCTTT.

J is TRBJ2-1 and V is TRBV7-3; the D is unclear. The length of the CDR3 is 14 residues. Trimming shortened V by 1 base and J by 6 bases, and 10 bases separated the two germline ends. Germline V gene data show CDR1 as SGHTA and CDR2 as FQGTGA. The CDR3 DNA is TGTGCCAGCAGCTTAATAGGCAGGTCCAATGAGCAGTTCTTC. This encodes CASSLIGRSNEQFF.

This clonotype was detected many times. V usage is TRBV7-9 and J usage is TRBJ2-1, with D maybe TRBD1 (6 bases). Germline V gene sequence: CDR1 SEHNR, CDR2 FQNEAQ (reference sequence). V gave up 1 base and J gave up 13 bases, with 8 bases separating them. This CDR3 has 11 amino acids. CDR3 sequence: CASSLGRGQFF. The CDR3 coding sequence is TGTGCCAGCAGCTTAGGCAGGGGACAGTTCTTC.

CDR3 in amino acids: CASSLRGVPRNGYTF. The CDR3 nucleotides read TGTGCCAGCAGCTTGCGAGGGGTGCCGCGGAATGGCTACACCTTC. The chain uses TRBV6-5 and TRBJ1-2, with D perhaps TRBD1 (5 bases). CDR1 MNHEY and CDR2 SVGAGI come from the germline V gene. This CDR3 is 15 amino acids long. Trimming pared 6 bases from V and 6 bases from J, leaving 20 bases between.

The CDR3 reads CASSIYFGHYGYTF. In DNA form, the CDR3 reads TGTGCCAGCAGCATTTATTTTGGGCACTATGGCTACACCTTC. The genes are TRBV7-8 and TRBJ1-2; D is undetermined. CDR1 is SGHVS and CDR2 is FQNEAQ in the germline V gene. The CDR3 is made up of 14 amino acids. The V and J ends lost 5 bases and 3 bases respectively, with 13 bases between them.

In its sample, this clonotype was seen a few times. The genes are TRBV27 and TRBJ2-1, with D perhaps assigned TRBD1 or TRBD2 (6 bases each). Looked up from germline, CDR1 is MNHEY and CDR2 is SMNVEV (reference sequence). The length of the CDR3 is 16 residues. V was pared by 3 bases and J by 5 bases, with 17 bases between. CDR3 loop: CASSLRGDGRDNEQFF. CDR3 DNA sequence: TGTGCCAGCAGTTTGAGGGGGGATGGACGAGACAATGAGCAGTTCTTC.

This sequence joins TRBV7-9 and TRBJ1-2, with a weak D call TRBD1 (5 bases). The germline V gene has CDR1 SEHNR and CDR2 FQNEAQ (reference sequence). Between the trimmed V and J ends, which lost 5 bases and 6 bases, there was a span of 19 bases. The CDR3 consists of 15 residues. The CDR3 spells CASSLEEAGMHGYTF. DNA of the CDR3: TGTGCCAGCAGCCTCGAAGAGGCAGGGATGCATGGCTACACCTTC.

The sample holds a few counts of this clonotype. The chain couples TRBV2 to TRBJ2-6; a weak D match, TRBD1 (6 bases). CDR1 is SNHLY and CDR2 is FYNNEI in the germline V gene. The CDR3 runs to 16 residues. The germline V and J ends were trimmed by 3 bases and 6 bases, with 15 bases remaining between them. CDR3 bases: TGTGCCAGCAGTGATCCGGACAGAGGGAAGGCCAACGTCCTGACTTTC. It encodes CASSDPDRGKANVLTF.